This TCR beta chain derives from a study of a mutant IDH1 vaccine in newly diagnosed glioma. On the study more broadly: With temozolomide cycles, or 4-6 weeks after radiotherapy alone, vaccination was started. Averaging approximately 42 years of age, treated patients were approximately 62% male and around 40% female. Patients got radiotherapy, temozolomide, or both beforehand, and most got both.

A note on this clone: The antigen remains undetermined.

The table came from immunoSEQ multiplex PCR; TCRdb's copy has only in-frame clones and leaves some out. Seen here are some 130,000 clones, around 80% observed once, and the top ten hold 5.5%. Sample time point: week 11, during vaccination. Alongside topical imiquimod, each dose of vaccine comprised 300 ug of mutant IDH1 20-mer peptide. The CDR3 spans 13 residues. CDR1 is MDHEN and CDR2 is SYDVKM in the germline V gene. Trimming cost V 6 bases and J 2 bases, with 9 bases left between them. The origin of this receptor is a man aged 35 to 55 with glioma. The chain uses TRBV28 and TRBJ2-3; no reliable D call. This specimen consisted of PBMCs, obtained from a glioma patient whose treatment included an IDH1 peptide vaccine. The CDR3 region has the DNA TGTGCCAGCAGCAAGGACCTCACAGATACGCAGTATTTT. Residues: CASSKDLTDTQYF.